In this sample, the clone carrying this T cell receptor (beta chain) turned up many times. What it binds is not known. Quantitative 5'-RACE with molecular barcodes was used to make the TCR beta libraries. MiXCR was run by TCRdb on the 5' RACE reads, yielding one entry per CDR3 protein. The data hold 200,000 or so distinct CDR3 sequences, with roughly 20% observed a single time. The data stem from a study of CD8 T cells in ankylosing spondylitis. V trimming: 11 bases; J trimming: 5 bases; junction bases outside the gene matches: 16. The CDR3 runs 15 residues. Germline-derived CDR1 and CDR2 are LNHNV and YYDKDF (reference sequence). Study-level results: Researchers report that disease-linked clones proved CD8+ and relatively rare in peripheral blood. What appeared characteristic of ankylosing spondylitis blood was a TCR beta motif of fewer than ten highly homologous variants.

This chain links TRBV15 with TRBJ2-5, with TRBD1 matching over 8 bases. The sequence came from a male donor aged 5 to 30 with ankylosing spondylitis or in good health (not recorded which). The sequenced sample consisted of blood, either unsorted or a sorted T cell fraction (not recorded which). The CDR3: CASSTGRGRGETQYF. For the CDR3, the DNA is TGTGCCTCCTCGACGGGCAGGGGGCGAGGGGAGACCCAGTACTTC.